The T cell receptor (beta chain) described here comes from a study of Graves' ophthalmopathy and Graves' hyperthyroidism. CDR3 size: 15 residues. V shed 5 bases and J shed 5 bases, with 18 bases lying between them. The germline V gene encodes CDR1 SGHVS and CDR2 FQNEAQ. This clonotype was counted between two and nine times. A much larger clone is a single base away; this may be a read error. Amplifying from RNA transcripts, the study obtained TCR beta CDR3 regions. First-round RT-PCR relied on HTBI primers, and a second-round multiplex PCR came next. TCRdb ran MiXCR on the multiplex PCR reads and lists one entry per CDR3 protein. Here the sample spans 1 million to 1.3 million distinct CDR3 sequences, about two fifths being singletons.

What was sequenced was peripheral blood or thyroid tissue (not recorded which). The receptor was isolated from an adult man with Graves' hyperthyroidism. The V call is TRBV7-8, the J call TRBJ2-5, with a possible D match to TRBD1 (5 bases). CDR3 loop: CASSQRPQGRETQYF. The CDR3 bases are TGTGCCAGCAGCCAAAGGCCCCAGGGCAGGGAGACCCAGTACTTC.